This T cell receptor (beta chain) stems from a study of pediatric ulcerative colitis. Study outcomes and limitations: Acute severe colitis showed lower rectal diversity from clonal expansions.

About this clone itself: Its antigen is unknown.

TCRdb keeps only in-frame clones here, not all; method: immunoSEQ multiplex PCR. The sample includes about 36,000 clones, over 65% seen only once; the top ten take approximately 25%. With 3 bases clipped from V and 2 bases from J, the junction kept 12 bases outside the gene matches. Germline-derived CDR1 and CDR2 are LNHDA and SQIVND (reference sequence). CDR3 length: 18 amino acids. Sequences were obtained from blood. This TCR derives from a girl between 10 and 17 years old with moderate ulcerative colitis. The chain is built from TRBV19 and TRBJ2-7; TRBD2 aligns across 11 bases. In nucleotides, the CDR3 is TGTGCCAGTAGTATGACGGTGGTGGTAGCGGGAGGGCCCTACGAGCAGTACTTC. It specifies CASSMTVVVAGGPYEQYF.